The next 30 T cell receptor beta chains were all read from a single sample in a study of PD-1 blockade in mismatch repair-deficient tumors. Generated by immunoSEQ multiplex PCR, the TCRdb table keeps only in-frame clones and is missing some. Of under 150,000 clones listed, 88% were seen once; the top ten hold 12%. Here the sequenced sample was peripheral blood, taken approximately 73 weeks after starting pembrolizumab. Receptor source: an adult with mismatch repair-deficient cancer.

This clone was found once. The chain joins TRBV28 to TRBJ1-2; TRBD1 aligns across 7 bases. This CDR3 has 14 amino acids. The germline CDR1 and CDR2 sequences are MDHEN and SYDVKM. The junction had 7 bases not matched to a gene; V was cut back by 1 base and J by 8 bases. CDR3 loop: CASSLSYRGMGYTF. The CDR3 nucleotides are TGTGCCAGCAGTTTATCTTACAGGGGTATGGGCTACACCTTC.

This chain uses TRBV29-1 with TRBJ2-7; 10 positions match TRBD2. V was clipped by 7 bases and J by 2 bases; unmatched bases: 8. Germline CDR1 and CDR2: SQVTM and ANQGSEA. This CDR3 comprises 14 residues. The CDR3 spells CSASLAGGTYEQYF. Written as DNA, the CDR3 is TGCAGCGCCTCGTTAGCGGGAGGCACCTACGAGCAGTACTTC.

The CDR3 DNA follows: TGCGCCAGCAGCCAACATGCGGACGCGTACTACGAGCAGTACTTC. This sequence encodes CASSQHADAYYEQYF. The chain carries TRBV4-3 and TRBJ2-7; no firm D call. The CDR3 spans 15 residues. Germline CDR1 reads LGHNA; CDR2 reads YSLEER. Deletions cut 2 bases from V and 3 bases from J, with 14 bases between.

V gene TRBV27 combines with J gene TRBJ2-7; TRBD1 agrees at 9 bases. V dropped 4 bases and J dropped 4; count of bases not matched to a gene: 8. This CDR3 spans 15 amino acids. Germline loops: CDR1 MNHEY, CDR2 SMNVEV (reference sequence). In DNA form, the CDR3 reads TGTGCCAGCAGTTCCCGACAGGGGGTATGGTACGAGCAGTACTTC. It is translated as CASSSRQGVWYEQYF.

V usage is TRBV23-1 and J usage is TRBJ2-1; 8 nucleotides match TRBD1. TRBV23-1 is an ORF for which the function is uncertain. J gave up 5 bases and V 5 bases, and 8 bases lay outside the gene matches. CDR3 length equals 15 residues. CDR3 protein: CASSMSGQGNNEQFF. DNA of the CDR3: TGCGCCAGCAGTATGTCTGGACAGGGCAACAATGAGCAGTTCTTC.

This clone was recorded once. The chain couples TRBV5-1 to TRBJ2-1, with 8 nucleotides matching TRBD1. There are 18 residues in the CDR3. The germline V gene has CDR1 SGHRS and CDR2 YFSETQ. Trimming at V came to 2 bases and at J to 8 bases, leaving 18 bases not matched to a gene. The DNA of the CDR3 is TGCGCCAGCAGCTTAGCAGGGGGCGTGAGACTGGGACAGGATGAGCAGTTCTTC. This codes for CASSLAGGVRLGQDEQFF.

The J gene is TRBJ1-5, the V gene TRBV19; 7 bases align to TRBD1. Per the germline V gene, CDR1 is LNHDA and CDR2 is SQIVND (reference sequence). The trim removed 6 bases at V and 0 bases at J, leaving 8 bases unmatched. The CDR3 totals 16 residues. The CDR3, as DNA: TGTGCCAGTAGCGGAAACAGGGGACATAGCAATCAGCCCCAGCATTTT. This sequence encodes CASSGNRGHSNQPQHF.

The chain couples TRBV2 to TRBJ2-5; no clear D gene. Germline V gene data show CDR1 as SNHLY and CDR2 as FYNNEI. This CDR3 has 11 amino acids. Trimming took off 5 bases at V and 2 bases at J, with 3 bases between the two ends. CDR3 DNA: TGTGCCAGCAGTTCTCAAGAGACCCAGTACTTC. Amino acid sequence: CASSSQETQYF. Full variable domain (missing parts from reference TRBV2 and TRBJ2-5): EPEVTQTPSHQVTQMGQEVILRCVPISNHLYFYWYRQILGQKVEFLVSFYNNEISEKSEIFDDQFSVERPDGSNFTLKIRSTKLEDSAMYFCASSSQETQYFGPGTRLLVL.

The rearrangement joins TRBV13 to TRBJ2-2; 9 bases map to TRBD2. Unmatched junction bases numbered 1, after V lost 0 bases and J lost 2 bases. The germline V gene has CDR1 PRHDT and CDR2 FYEKMQ (reference sequence). This CDR3 contains 16 residues. This chain's CDR3 is CASSLGLAGNTGELFF. In DNA form, the CDR3 reads TGTGCCAGCAGCTTAGGACTAGCGGGTAACACCGGGGAGCTGTTTTTT.

This clone occurred once. The chain combines TRBV12-5 with TRBJ2-2; TRBD2 matches 7 bases. This CDR3 spans 20 amino acids. J gave up 5 bases and V 0 bases, and 18 bases lay outside the gene matches. Germline CDR1 is LGHNT and CDR2 is FRNRAP. As DNA, the CDR3 is TGTGCTAGTGGTTTGGTACTGGGGCTAGCGGAGCCGGGGGGAACCGGGGAGCTGTTTTTT. Its translation: CASGLVLGLAEPGGTGELFF.

V gene TRBV4-2 combines with J gene TRBJ2-2, with D unresolved. Deletions cut 1 base from V and 4 bases from J, with 13 bases between. Germline CDR1 LGHNA, CDR2 YNFKEQ. The CDR3 loop spans 16 amino acids. The CDR3 loop reads CASSQAAAGPTGELFF. CDR3 DNA sequence: TGTGCCAGCAGCCAAGCGGCAGCCGGGCCCACCGGGGAGCTGTTTTTT.

The chain joins TRBV27 to TRBJ1-4; possible D gene TRBD1, 6 bases. The CDR3 has 14 amino acids. The ends were cut back, 2 bases at V and 7 bases at J, with 11 bases in the middle. Germline V gene lookup returns CDR1 MNHEY and CDR2 SMNVEV (reference sequence). CDR3 amino acids: CASSLQGMAEKLFF. Written as DNA, the CDR3 is TGTGCCAGCAGTTTACAGGGGATGGCTGAAAAACTGTTTTTT.

The gene calls are TRBV7-8 and TRBJ1-5, with D possibly TRBD1 on 6 matching bases. Trimming took 5 bases from V and 2 from J, leaving 19 bases between them. Germline loops: CDR1 SGHVS, CDR2 FQNEAQ. The CDR3 is 17 amino acids. The CDR3 sequence is CASSPRISGGGNQPQHF. The CDR3 nucleotides are TGTGCCAGCAGCCCGCGGATCTCGGGGGGCGGCAATCAGCCCCAGCATTTT.

The chain is built from TRBV5-1 and TRBJ1-1, with D perhaps TRBD1 (5 bases). Trimming cost V 3 bases and J 1 base, with 13 bases left between them. Germline CDR1 and CDR2: SGHRS and YFSETQ. CDR3 size: 15 residues. The CDR3 region has the DNA TGCGCCAGCAGCTCCTACAGGTCTTCGAACACTGAAGCTTTCTTT. Amino acids: CASSSYRSSNTEAFF.

The chain joins TRBV7-9 to TRBJ2-3, with D uncertain. Trimming took off 6 bases at V and 5 bases at J, with 9 bases between the two ends. The germline V gene encodes CDR1 SEHNR and CDR2 FQNEAQ (reference sequence). The CDR3 loop spans 12 amino acids. The CDR3, as DNA: TGTGCCAGCAGTAGGGCTCGAGATACGCAGTATTTT. This codes for CASSRARDTQYF.

The table lists this clone with a count of one. The rearrangement links TRBV5-1 to TRBJ2-3, with D tentatively TRBD1 or TRBD2 (5 bases each). V shed 1 base and J shed 4 bases, with 13 bases lying between them. The CDR3 is 15 residues long. Germline V CDR1 and CDR2: SGHRS, YFSETQ. The CDR3 nucleotides are TGCGCCAGCAGCTTGAGGGGTAGCGAAGCAGATACGCAGTATTTT. Amino acids: CASSLRGSEADTQYF.

CDR3 sequence reads: CAWYKNEQFF. CDR3 nucleotide sequence: TGTGCCTGGTATAAGAATGAGCAGTTCTTC. The V and J genes are TRBV30 and TRBJ2-1; D unclear. Germline V gene lookup returns CDR1 GTSNPN and CDR2 SVGIG (reference sequence). The ends were cut back, 5 bases at V and 7 bases at J, with 6 bases in the middle. CDR3 length equals 10 residues.

This chain joins TRBV30 and TRBJ2-7; a possible D gene is TRBD2 (6 bases). This CDR3 is built from 13 residues. Between the trimmed V and J ends, which lost 1 base and 6 bases, there was a span of 13 bases. Germline V lookup: CDR1 GTSNPN, CDR2 SVGIG (reference sequence). The CDR3 DNA sequence: TGTGCCTGGAGTGGATTAGCGGCACGCGAGCAGTACTTC. Its protein is CAWSGLAAREQYF.

The chain links TRBV5-1 to TRBJ1-1, with a possible D match to TRBD1 (6 bases). In germline, CDR1 is SGHRS, CDR2 YFSETQ. V was shortened by 2 bases and J by 3 bases, with 8 bases between the two germline ends. The CDR3 totals 13 residues. In DNA, the CDR3 is TGCGCCAGCAGCTTCCCAGGGGACACTGAAGCTTTCTTT. Protein sequence: CASSFPGDTEAFF.

A few counts support this clone. The CDR3 region has the DNA TGTGCCAGCAGTGAAGCGACAGGGACTAATGAAAAACTGTTTTTT. Protein: CASSEATGTNEKLFF. The chain employs TRBV6-1 and TRBJ1-4; 7 bases fit TRBD1. This CDR3 contains 15 residues. Germline CDR1 is MNHNS and CDR2 is SASEGT. The V segment lost 0 bases and the J segment 2 bases; nucleotides outside the gene matches: 0.

The sample holds one count of this clone. The rearrangement joins TRBV7-3 to TRBJ1-4, with 7 bases that match TRBD1. The CDR3 has 16 amino acids. J lost 7 bases, V lost 5 bases, and 13 bases had no gene match. Germline V gene data show CDR1 as SGHTA and CDR2 as FQGTGA. The CDR3 sequence: CASSLSHRGWAEKLFF. DNA of the CDR3: TGTGCCAGCAGCCTTAGTCACAGGGGTTGGGCTGAAAAACTGTTTTTT.

The chain links TRBV7-2 to TRBJ2-7; TRBD2 matches at 8 bases. Germline V gene sequence: CDR1 SGHTA, CDR2 FQGNSA. J lost 6 bases, V lost 2 bases, and 12 bases had no gene match. CDR3 length equals 16 residues. The CDR3 DNA sequence: TGTGCCAGCAGCTTACTTCCAGCGGGAGCCTCCGCCGAGCAGTACTTC. Amino acids: CASSLLPAGASAEQYF.

The V call is TRBV5-8, the J call TRBJ2-7; D is possibly TRBD2 (5 bases). Germline CDR1 is SGHTS and CDR2 is YDEGEE. The CDR3 contains 15 residues. Trimming stripped 0 bases from V and 0 bases from J, with 10 bases between. Here the CDR3 reads CASSLADLSSYEQYF. As DNA, the CDR3 is TGTGCCAGCAGCTTGGCGGACTTAAGCTCCTACGAGCAGTACTTC.

CDR3 coding DNA: TGTGCCAGCTGTACCTGGGAGAACAATGAGCAGTTCTTC. Translation: CASCTWENNEQFF. The rearrangement links TRBV18 to TRBJ2-1, with a tentative D call TRBD2 (5 bases). The germline V gene has CDR1 KGHSH and CDR2 LQKENI. With 7 bases removed from V and 5 bases from J, the gap between germline ends came to 12 bases. CDR3 length equals 13 residues. The complete variable domain, with remaining parts taken from reference TRBV18 and TRBJ2-1, reads NAGVMQNPRHLVRRRGQEARLRCSPMKGHSHVYWYRQLPEEGLKFMVYLQKENIIDESGMPKERFSAEFPKEGPSILRIQQVVRGDSAAYFCASCTWENNEQFFGPGTRLTVL.

The gene calls are TRBV28 and TRBJ2-1, with 12 nucleotides matching TRBD2. CDR3 length: 18 residues. Germline V gives CDR1 MDHEN, CDR2 SYDVKM. The V segment lost 7 bases and the J segment 3 bases; nucleotides outside the gene matches: 13. CDR3: CASTSPTSGRTHYNEQFF. DNA for the CDR3: TGTGCCAGCACTTCCCCTACTAGCGGGAGGACCCACTACAATGAGCAGTTCTTC.

V and J are TRBV10-1 and TRBJ2-4; D might be TRBD1 (5 bases). The CDR3 length is 15 residues. Between the trimmed V and J ends, which lost 3 bases and 2 bases, there was a span of 11 bases. Germline loops: CDR1 WNHNN, CDR2 SYGVQD (reference sequence). For the CDR3, the DNA is TGCGCCAGCAGTGACGGCAGGGATTCCAAAAACATTCAGTACTTC. Residues: CASSDGRDSKNIQYF.

The V call is TRBV4-3, the J call TRBJ2-1, with D unclear. Germline V CDR1 and CDR2: LGHNA, YSLEER. V was trimmed by 5 bases and J by 6 bases, leaving 11 bases between them. This CDR3 comprises 13 residues. CDR3 in amino acids: CASSSSRANEQFF. DNA for the CDR3: TGCGCCAGCAGCTCGTCTAGAGCCAATGAGCAGTTCTTC.

The chain has TRBV11-2 and TRBJ2-1, with TRBD1 matching 7 bases. The J segment lost 10 bases and the V segment lost 4 bases, leaving 13 bases of the junction unmatched. From germline, CDR1 is SGHAT and CDR2 FQNNGV. CDR3 length: 15 amino acids. This chain's CDR3 is CASSYSGTAVQEQFF. Here the CDR3 DNA reads TGTGCCAGCAGCTACTCCGGGACAGCCGTACAGGAGCAGTTCTTC.

The chain links TRBV6-6 to TRBJ2-2; TRBD1 might be the D (5 bases). Trimming shortened V by 4 bases and J by 9 bases, and 15 bases separated the two germline ends. There are 14 residues in the CDR3. CDR1 is MNHNY, CDR2 SVGAGI, per germline (reference sequence). The CDR3, as DNA: TGTGCCAGCAGTTCCTTAACAGGACCCAGGGAGCTGTTTTTT. Protein product: CASSSLTGPRELFF.

The CDR3 sequence is CASSHHGKDLGYTF. CDR3 nucleotides: TGTGCCAGCAGCCACCACGGAAAGGATCTTGGCTACACCTTC. This chain links TRBV5-4 with TRBJ1-2; D gene uncertain. CDR1 and CDR2 (germline): SGHNT, YYREEE (reference sequence). V gave up 4 bases and J gave up 7 bases, with 17 bases separating them. The CDR3 covers 14 residues.